The rows below give T cell receptor beta chains drawn from one sample of a study of T cell responses to AZD1222 COVID-19 vaccine. Using immunoSEQ multiplex PCR, the repertoire was profiled, and TCRdb retains in-frame clones only, with some absent. The sample lists roughly 70,000 clones, about nine tenths seen once, with more than 6% in the top ten. Sample: peripheral blood, taken 28 days after the second dose of the MenACWY control vaccine. All receptors derive from an adult who received the MenACWY meningococcal vaccine as a control. Each CDR3 is given with its conserved first and last residue. Fields, in order: clone size, J gene, D gene, V gene, CDR3 protein, CDR3 DNA. The D gene is left open where the match is weak. Rows give clone size only sometimes, using once, few, many, or a class for an expanded clone.

abundance: NA; j_gene: TRBJ2-7; d_gene: TRBD2; v_gene: TRBV5-1; CDR3aa: CASSLGGTSGTYEQYF; CDR3nt: TGCGCCAGCAGCTTGGGAGGGACTAGCGGGACCTACGAGCAGTACTTC
abundance: NA; j_gene: TRBJ2-7; d_gene: TRBD1; v_gene: TRBV7-9; CDR3aa: CASTQAAGGSYEQYF; CDR3nt: TGTGCCAGCACCCAAGCGGCAGGGGGCTCCTACGAGCAGTACTTC
abundance: once; j_gene: TRBJ2-2; d_gene: NA; v_gene: TRBV5-5; CDR3aa: CASSLGQLVNTGELFF; CDR3nt: TGTGCCAGCAGCTTAGGACAACTCGTGAACACCGGGGAGCTGTTTTTT
abundance: NA; j_gene: TRBJ2-7; d_gene: NA; v_gene: TRBV10-3; CDR3aa: CAISERDGYEQYF; CDR3nt: TGTGCCATCAGTGAGAGGGACGGCTACGAGCAGTACTTC
abundance: once; j_gene: TRBJ2-3; d_gene: NA; v_gene: TRBV10-2; CDR3aa: CASSERSGGGKDTQYF; CDR3nt: TGCGCCAGCAGTGAGCGATCGGGGGGCGGTAAAGATACGCAGTATTTT
abundance: NA; j_gene: TRBJ2-5; d_gene: NA; v_gene: TRBV9; CDR3aa: CASSVDPVGSVKETQYF; CDR3nt: TGTGCCAGCAGCGTAGATCCAGTAGGGAGCGTTAAAGAGACCCAGTACTTC
abundance: once; j_gene: TRBJ2-1; d_gene: NA; v_gene: TRBV18; CDR3aa: CASSPNEGGGNEQFF; CDR3nt: TGTGCCAGCTCACCTAACGAGGGGGGAGGCAATGAGCAGTTCTTC
abundance: NA; j_gene: TRBJ2-7; d_gene: TRBD2; v_gene: TRBV7-2; CDR3aa: CASSLWAIAGEIPYEQYF; CDR3nt: TGTGCCAGCAGCTTGTGGGCTATAGCGGGAGAAATCCCCTACGAGCAGTACTTC
abundance: NA; j_gene: TRBJ2-7; d_gene: NA; v_gene: TRBV12-3/TRBV12-4; CDR3aa: CASSFNIVYEQYF; CDR3nt: TGTGCCAGCAGTTTCAACATAGTCTACGAGCAGTACTTC
abundance: NA; j_gene: TRBJ2-7; d_gene: TRBD2; v_gene: TRBV5-1; CDR3aa: CASSPTSGRSYEQYF; CDR3nt: TGCGCCAGCAGCCCGACTAGCGGGAGGTCCTACGAGCAGTACTTC
abundance: NA; j_gene: TRBJ2-2; d_gene: NA; v_gene: TRBV19; CDR3aa: CASSIGSTGELFF; CDR3nt: TGTGCCAGTAGTATAGGTAGCACCGGGGAGCTGTTTTTT
abundance: NA; j_gene: TRBJ2-3; d_gene: TRBD2; v_gene: TRBV28; CDR3aa: CASSSPGGGTDTQYF; CDR3nt: TGTGCCAGCAGTTCCCCGGGAGGGGGCACAGATACGCAGTATTTT
abundance: NA; j_gene: TRBJ1-1; d_gene: NA; v_gene: TRBV4-1; CDR3aa: CASSQVMNTEAFF; CDR3nt: TGCGCCAGCAGCCAAGTCATGAACACTGAAGCTTTCTTT
abundance: NA; j_gene: TRBJ1-3; d_gene: NA; v_gene: TRBV7-2; CDR3aa: CASSLVPGGAGNTIYF; CDR3nt: TGTGCCAGCAGCTTAGTGCCGGGGGGCGCTGGAAACACCATATATTTT
abundance: NA; j_gene: TRBJ2-7; d_gene: NA; v_gene: TRBV5-1; CDR3aa: CASSLGEGGRHSEQYF; CDR3nt: TGCGCCAGCAGCTTGGGTGAGGGGGGAAGGCACTCCGAGCAGTACTTC
abundance: NA; j_gene: TRBJ2-3; d_gene: TRBD2; v_gene: TRBV10-1; CDR3aa: CASSDGTSWGGTQYF; CDR3nt: TGCGCCAGCTCGGACGGGACTAGCTGGGGAGGTACGCAGTATTTT
abundance: NA; j_gene: TRBJ1-1; d_gene: NA; v_gene: TRBV28; CDR3aa: CASREEGDHTEAFF; CDR3nt: TGTGCCAGTCGAGAGGAAGGGGATCACACTGAAGCTTTCTTT
abundance: NA; j_gene: TRBJ2-1; d_gene: TRBD2; v_gene: TRBV11-2; CDR3aa: CASSFRLADSSYNEQFF; CDR3nt: TGTGCCAGCAGCTTTCGGCTAGCGGATAGCTCCTACAATGAGCAGTTCTTC
abundance: NA; j_gene: TRBJ1-6; d_gene: NA; v_gene: TRBV30; CDR3aa: CAWSVREGSPLHF; CDR3nt: TGTGCCTGGAGTGTACGGGAGGGTTCACCCCTCCACTTT
abundance: NA; j_gene: TRBJ2-1; d_gene: TRBD2; v_gene: TRBV13; CDR3aa: CASSPGGNEQFF; CDR3nt: TGTGCCAGCAGCCCGGGGGGCAATGAGCAGTTCTTC
abundance: NA; j_gene: TRBJ2-7; d_gene: TRBD2; v_gene: TRBV6-5; CDR3aa: CASSKSGTGRAEQYF; CDR3nt: TGTGCCAGCAGCAAATCCGGGACCGGGAGGGCCGAGCAGTACTTC
abundance: once; j_gene: TRBJ1-5; d_gene: NA; v_gene: TRBV30; CDR3aa: CACQAVGNQPQHF; CDR3nt: TGTGCCTGCCAGGCGGTAGGTAATCAGCCCCAGCATTTT
abundance: NA; j_gene: TRBJ2-2; d_gene: NA; v_gene: TRBV19; CDR3aa: CASSPTGNTGELFF; CDR3nt: TGTGCCAGTAGTCCGACAGGGAACACCGGGGAGCTGTTTTTT
abundance: NA; j_gene: TRBJ2-7; d_gene: TRBD1; v_gene: TRBV19; CDR3aa: CASSARSGGGYEQYF; CDR3nt: TGTGCCAGTAGTGCGAGATCAGGGGGCGGCTACGAGCAGTACTTC
abundance: NA; j_gene: TRBJ2-7; d_gene: TRBD2; v_gene: TRBV28; CDR3aa: CASSPPLAGNEQYF; CDR3nt: TGTGCCAGCAGTCCCCCACTAGCGGGGAACGAGCAGTACTTC
abundance: NA; j_gene: TRBJ2-1; d_gene: TRBD2; v_gene: TRBV6-2/TRBV6-3; CDR3aa: CASSYELAVYNEQFF; CDR3nt: TGTGCCAGCAGTTACGAACTAGCGGTATACAATGAGCAGTTCTTC